The T cell receptor beta chain under discussion was sequenced for a study of blood T cell repertoires in COVID-19. Study as a whole: Acute and convalescent COVID-19 samples came from the United States, Italy and Spain.

In the authors' methods: By means of reference gene primer amplification, nucleated cell counts were estimated. The protocol was immunoSEQ multiplex PCR, while the TCRdb copy is restricted to in-frame clones and leaves out a portion. The D gene and trimming were derived from the DNA, and the V and J assignments and clone size from that table. Of roughly 100,000 clones detected, about four fifths appear once; the ten largest clones hold around 20%. The CDR3 runs to 15 residues. V lost 3 bases and J lost 3, with 12 bases in between. Germline CDR1 is MDHEN and CDR2 is SYDVKM. The chain is built from TRBV28 and TRBJ1-5; D uncertain. Sequences were obtained from peripheral blood. The TCR was taken from a human donor in a cohort sampled during active COVID-19. This CDR3 reads CASSLYSPLNQPQHF. The CDR3 region has the DNA TGTGCCAGCAGTTTGTATTCCCCCCTCAATCAGCCCCAGCATTTT.